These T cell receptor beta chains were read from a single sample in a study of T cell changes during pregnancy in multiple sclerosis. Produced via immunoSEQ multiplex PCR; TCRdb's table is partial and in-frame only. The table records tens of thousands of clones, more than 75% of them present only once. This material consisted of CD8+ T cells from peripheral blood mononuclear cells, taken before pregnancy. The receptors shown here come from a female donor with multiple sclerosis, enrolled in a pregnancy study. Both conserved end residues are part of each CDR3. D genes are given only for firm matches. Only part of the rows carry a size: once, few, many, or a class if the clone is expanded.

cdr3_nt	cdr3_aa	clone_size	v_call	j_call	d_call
TGTGCCAGTAGTGCGGGACAGGCAAACACTGAAGCTTTCTTT	CASSAGQANTEAFF	NA	TRBV19	TRBJ1-1	TRBD1
TGTGCCAGTACCTCGAGAACAGGGTACCCCTACGAGCAGTACTTC	CASTSRTGYPYEQYF	once	TRBV19	TRBJ2-7	NA
TGTGCCAGCAGTCTAACAGGGGGCGCGTTAAACACTGAAGCTTTCTTT	CASSLTGGALNTEAFF	NA	TRBV7-2	TRBJ1-1	TRBD1
TGTGCCAGCAGCCATCCACCGGGACTTAACCTTGAAAAACTGTTTTTT	CASSHPPGLNLEKLFF	NA	TRBV4-2	TRBJ1-4	NA
TGTGCCAGCAACCTCCTCGCGGGGGGGTACGAGCAGTACTTC	CASNLLAGGYEQYF	NA	TRBV7-9	TRBJ2-7	TRBD2
TGTGCCAGCAGCATCGGACAGAGCTCCTATAATTCACCCCTCCACTTT	CASSIGQSSYNSPLHF	NA	TRBV5-4	TRBJ1-6	NA
TGTGCCATCAGTGAGTCGGCCAATCAGCCCCAGCATTTT	CAISESANQPQHF	NA	TRBV10-3	TRBJ1-5	NA
TGCGCCAGCAGCCTACAGGGGAGTGCCCAAGAGACCCAGTACTTC	CASSLQGSAQETQYF	NA	TRBV5-1	TRBJ2-5	TRBD1
TGTGCCAGCAGCTTTGCGGTGGGGAGTGAAAAACTGTTTTTT	CASSFAVGSEKLFF	NA	TRBV13	TRBJ1-4	NA
TGTGCCAGCAGCTCCGCGAGACGCCCGGGTTCACCCCTCCACTTT	CASSSARRPGSPLHF	NA	TRBV7-9	TRBJ1-6	NA
TGTGCCAGCAGCCAAGTTGAGTTTTCTGGCTACACCTTC	CASSQVEFSGYTF	NA	TRBV14	TRBJ1-2	NA
TGTGCCAGCAGCGCGGGACTCTCCTACGAGCAGTACTTC	CASSAGLSYEQYF	NA	TRBV9	TRBJ2-7	NA
TGTGCCAGCAGCCCGTCGCCCAGGGGGTCTGGAAACACCATATATTTT	CASSPSPRGSGNTIYF	once	TRBV7-9	TRBJ1-3	TRBD1
TGTGCCAGCAGCTTAGGCCCCATAAACCGGTTTTTT	CASSLGPINRFF	NA	TRBV11-2	TRBJ2-3	NA
TGTGCCAGCAGTGAAGTTGGGACAGGAGGCGAGCAGTACTTC	CASSEVGTGGEQYF	NA	TRBV6-1	TRBJ2-7	TRBD1
TGTGCCAGCAGCCTTCCCCGTCGCTATGGCTACACCTTC	CASSLPRRYGYTF	NA	TRBV14	TRBJ1-2	NA
TGTGCCAGCATCGAGGGTCTAGCGGGGGCTGATACGCAGTATTTT	CASIEGLAGADTQYF	once	TRBV2	TRBJ2-3	TRBD2
TGTGCCAGTCCAGGGGCATTAGGCACCGGGGAGCTGTTTTTT	CASPGALGTGELFF	NA	TRBV6-1	TRBJ2-2	NA
TGTGCCAGCAGTTTACCTGGGACAGGGCCTTACAATGAGCAGTTCTTC	CASSLPGTGPYNEQFF	NA	TRBV27	TRBJ2-1	TRBD1
TGTGCCAGTAGTCTCGGGACAGGGGGCCTTGGCTACACCTTC	CASSLGTGGLGYTF	once	TRBV19	TRBJ1-2	TRBD1
TGTGCCAGCAGCTTAGGCGGAAACTACGAGCAGTACTTC	CASSLGGNYEQYF	NA	TRBV7-2	TRBJ2-7	NA
TGTGCCAGCAGTCTGACTAGCGGGGGCTATGAGCAGTTCTTC	CASSLTSGGYEQFF	NA	TRBV2	TRBJ2-1	TRBD2
TGTGCCAGCAGCTCCACAGGGCCTGGCACTGAAGCTTTCTTT	CASSSTGPGTEAFF	NA	TRBV7-3	TRBJ1-1	NA
TGCGCCAGCAGCCAAGGCCTTCTAGCGGGGGTGGAGCAGTACTTC	CASSQGLLAGVEQYF	NA	TRBV4-3	TRBJ2-7	TRBD2
TGTGCCAGCGGGGGACACGATTTCTCCAATGGCTACACCTTC	CASGGHDFSNGYTF	NA	TRBV7-8	TRBJ1-2	NA
TGTGCCAGCAGCCGTATGAAGCTACGACAACTCCAAGAGACCCAGTACTTC	CASSRMKLRQLQETQYF	once	TRBV7-8	TRBJ2-5	NA
TGTGCCAGCAGTTACTCGAGTGCGTCCACTGAAGCTTTCTTT	CASSYSSASTEAFF	NA	TRBV6-5	TRBJ1-1	NA
TGTGCCAGCAGCGTGGCAGAAAATCAGCCCCAGCATTTT	CASSVAENQPQHF	NA	TRBV9	TRBJ1-5	NA
TGTGCCAGCAGCTTAGCAAGATTCGGTCTTGCCAAGAACGAGCAGTACTTC	CASSLARFGLAKNEQYF	NA	TRBV7-6	TRBJ2-7	NA
TGTGCCAGCAGCTTGGAAGGGAGACTAGCGGGGGGCGAAGAGACCCAGTACTTC	CASSLEGRLAGGEETQYF	NA	TRBV5-4	TRBJ2-5	TRBD2
TGTGCCAGCAGTGGGACTAGCGGGGGGTACGAGCAGTACTTC	CASSGTSGGYEQYF	NA	TRBV6-1	TRBJ2-7	TRBD2
TGTGCCAGCAGCGCATGGGAGGGTGGATTAGGTGAAGCTTTCTTT	CASSAWEGGLGEAFF	NA	TRBV7-6	TRBJ1-1	NA
TGTGCCAGTAGTAACCCGGGACAGGGAACCGATACGCAGTATTTT	CASSNPGQGTDTQYF	NA	TRBV19	TRBJ2-3	TRBD1
TGTGCCAGCAGCCCGTGTGGCAGGGGGTCTCAGCCCCAGCATTTT	CASSPCGRGSQPQHF	NA	TRBV21-1	TRBJ1-5	NA
TGTGCCAGCAGCTTAGTGTACCCTAGCGGGGGTGGTGCCAAAAACATTCAGTACTTC	CASSLVYPSGGGAKNIQYF	NA	TRBV7-2	TRBJ2-4	TRBD2
TGTGCCAGCAGTGTACAAGGGGCACTGTTTTTT	CASSVQGALFF	NA	TRBV25-1	TRBJ1-4	NA
TGTGCCTCGGACAGTATTAATTCACCCCTCCACTTT	CASDSINSPLHF	NA	TRBV30	TRBJ1-6	NA
TGCGCCAGCAGCCAAGGGGGGGGGCCGGCCAACGTCCTGACTTTC	CASSQGGGPANVLTF	NA	TRBV4-3	TRBJ2-6	NA
TGTGCCAGCATCCGAACCGGGACTAGCACAGATACGCAGTATTTT	CASIRTGTSTDTQYF	NA	TRBV2	TRBJ2-3	NA
TGTGCCTGGAGTCCCCCCGGGACAGCCTACGAGCAGTACTTC	CAWSPPGTAYEQYF	NA	TRBV30	TRBJ2-7	TRBD1
TGTGCCAGCAGTGAAGGGGCAGGTAGGAACACTGAAGCTTTCTTT	CASSEGAGRNTEAFF	few	TRBV6-1	TRBJ1-1	NA
TGTGCCAGCAGTGAAGAGGCTATGAACACTGAAGCTTTCTTT	CASSEEAMNTEAFF	NA	TRBV28	TRBJ1-1	NA
TGTGCCAGCAGCTTAGTAGGCCCTGCTAGCGGGGGCTACAATGAGCAGTTCTTC	CASSLVGPASGGYNEQFF	NA	TRBV11-2	TRBJ2-1	TRBD2
TGTGCCAGCAGCCCCCAAGACAGGGACCGCACGAATGAGCAGTTCTTC	CASSPQDRDRTNEQFF	NA	TRBV9	TRBJ2-1	TRBD1
TGTGCCAGTACCACCTATGGGGGGTATGAAGAGACCCAGTACTTC	CASTTYGGYEETQYF	once	TRBV19	TRBJ2-5	NA
TGTGCCAGCAGCTTGAGCGGGGAGGCTTTCTTT	CASSLSGEAFF	NA	TRBV5-5	TRBJ1-1	NA
TGTGCCAGCAGTTTCGACAGTGGATCCTACAATGAGCAGTTCTTC	CASSFDSGSYNEQFF	NA	TRBV6-4	TRBJ2-1	NA
TGTGCCAGCAGTTACTCGAGGGCTGAAGCTTTCTTT	CASSYSRAEAFF	few	TRBV6-6	TRBJ1-1	NA